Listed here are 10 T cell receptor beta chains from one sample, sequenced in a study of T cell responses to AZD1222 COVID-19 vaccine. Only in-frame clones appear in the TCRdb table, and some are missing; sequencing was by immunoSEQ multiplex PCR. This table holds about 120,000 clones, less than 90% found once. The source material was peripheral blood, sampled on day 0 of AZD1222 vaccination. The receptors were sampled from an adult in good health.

In DNA, the CDR3 is TGTGCCAGCAGTTTATCGGGACTAGCGGGAGGGGGGACAGATACGCAGTATTTT. It is translated as CASSLSGLAGGGTDTQYF. The chain has TRBV27 and TRBJ2-3; 16 nucleotides line up with TRBD2. This CDR3 is 18 amino acids long. V lost 0 bases, J lost 3 bases, and 3 bases stayed unmatched. Germline values: CDR1 MNHEY, CDR2 SMNVEV (reference sequence).

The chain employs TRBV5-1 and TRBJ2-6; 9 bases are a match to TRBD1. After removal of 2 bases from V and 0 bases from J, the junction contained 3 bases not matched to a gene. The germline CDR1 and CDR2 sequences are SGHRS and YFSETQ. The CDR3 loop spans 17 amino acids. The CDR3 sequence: CASSLRTGDSGANVLTF. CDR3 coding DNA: TGCGCCAGCAGCTTACGGACAGGGGACTCTGGGGCCAACGTCCTGACTTTC.

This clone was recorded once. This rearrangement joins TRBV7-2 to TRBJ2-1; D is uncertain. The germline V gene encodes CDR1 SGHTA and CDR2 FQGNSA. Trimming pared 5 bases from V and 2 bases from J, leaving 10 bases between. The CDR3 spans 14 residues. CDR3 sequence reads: CASSGSFPYNEQFF. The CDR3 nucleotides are TGTGCCAGCAGCGGCAGTTTTCCCTACAATGAGCAGTTCTTC.

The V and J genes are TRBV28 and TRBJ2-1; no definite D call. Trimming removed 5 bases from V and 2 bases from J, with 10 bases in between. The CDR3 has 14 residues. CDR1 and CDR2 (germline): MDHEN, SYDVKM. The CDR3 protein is CASSLYGAYNEQFF. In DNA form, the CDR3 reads TGTGCCAGCAGTCTCTATGGGGCCTACAATGAGCAGTTCTTC.

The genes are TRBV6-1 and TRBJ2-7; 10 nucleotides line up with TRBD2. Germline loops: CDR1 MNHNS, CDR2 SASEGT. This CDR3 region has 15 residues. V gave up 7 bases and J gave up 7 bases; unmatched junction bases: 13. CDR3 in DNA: TGTGCCAGCACCGCTCCGGCTAGCGGGAGTCGGGAGCAGTACTTC. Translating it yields CASTAPASGSREQYF.

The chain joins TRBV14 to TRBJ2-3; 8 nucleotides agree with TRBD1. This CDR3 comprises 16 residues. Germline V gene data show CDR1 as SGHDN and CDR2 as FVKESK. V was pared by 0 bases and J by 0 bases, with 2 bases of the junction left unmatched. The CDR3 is CASSQERTGSTDTQYF. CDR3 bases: TGTGCCAGCAGCCAAGAGAGGACAGGGAGCACAGATACGCAGTATTTT.

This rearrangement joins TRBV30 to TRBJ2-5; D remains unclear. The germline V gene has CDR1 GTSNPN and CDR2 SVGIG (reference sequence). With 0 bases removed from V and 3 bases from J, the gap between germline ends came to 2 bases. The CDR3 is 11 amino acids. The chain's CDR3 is CAWSVKETQYF. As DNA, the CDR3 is TGTGCCTGGAGTGTAAAAGAGACCCAGTACTTC.

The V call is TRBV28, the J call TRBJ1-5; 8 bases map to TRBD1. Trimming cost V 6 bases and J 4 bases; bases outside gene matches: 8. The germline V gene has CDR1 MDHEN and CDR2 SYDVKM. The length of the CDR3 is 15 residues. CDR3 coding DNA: TGTGCCAGCAGGGCGGCCGGGACAGGTAATCAGCCCCAGCATTTT. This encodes CASRAAGTGNQPQHF.

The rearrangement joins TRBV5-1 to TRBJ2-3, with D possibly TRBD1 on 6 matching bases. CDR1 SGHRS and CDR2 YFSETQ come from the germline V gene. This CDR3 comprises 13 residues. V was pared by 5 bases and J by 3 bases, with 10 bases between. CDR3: CASSSGATDTQYF. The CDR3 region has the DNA TGCGCCAGCAGTTCAGGGGCGACAGATACGCAGTATTTT.

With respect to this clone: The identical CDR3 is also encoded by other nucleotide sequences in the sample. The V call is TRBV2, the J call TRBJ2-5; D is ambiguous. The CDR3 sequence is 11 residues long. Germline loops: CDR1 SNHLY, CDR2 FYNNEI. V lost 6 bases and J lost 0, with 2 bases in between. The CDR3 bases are TGTGCCAGCAGCTACCAAGAGACCCAGTACTTC. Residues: CASSYQETQYF.